The sequence of this T cell receptor beta chain was determined in a study of identical twins. Trimming took off 1 base at V and 11 bases at J, with 16 bases between the two ends. In germline, CDR1 is LGHNA, CDR2 YNFKEQ. There are 14 residues in the CDR3. A universal primer site was incorporated via template switching, and the cDNA contained unique molecular identifiers. TCRdb analysed the 5' RACE reads with MiXCR anew, one entry per CDR3 protein. The sample lists around 1.7 million distinct CDR3 sequences; 25% to 35% were seen once. The study, taken as a whole, reports: Cross-sectional statistical analysis was relied on for the conclusions, without the same donors being followed. Reduced insertions were recorded for abundant cord blood beta clonotypes, with no such pattern in memory repertoires.

Details on this clonotype: Its antigen is currently unknown.

The chain is built from TRBV4-2 and TRBJ2-3, with a possible D match to TRBD2 (6 bases). The sample taken for sequencing was cord blood. The receptor was isolated from a newborn girl in good health. The CDR3 nucleotides read TGTGCCAGCAGCCAAGCGCCACTAGTGGGAGGGCAGTATTTT. This gives the protein CASSQAPLVGGQYF.